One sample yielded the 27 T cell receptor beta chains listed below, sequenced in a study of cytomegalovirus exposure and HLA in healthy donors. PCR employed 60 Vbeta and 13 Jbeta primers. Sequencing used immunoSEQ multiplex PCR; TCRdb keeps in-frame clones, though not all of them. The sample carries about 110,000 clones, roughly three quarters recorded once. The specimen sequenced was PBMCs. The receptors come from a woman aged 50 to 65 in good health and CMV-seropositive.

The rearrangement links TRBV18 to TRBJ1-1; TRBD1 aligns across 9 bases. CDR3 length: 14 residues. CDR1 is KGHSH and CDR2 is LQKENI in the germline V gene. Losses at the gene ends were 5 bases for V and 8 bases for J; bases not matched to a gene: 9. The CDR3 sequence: CASSEQTGGSEAFF. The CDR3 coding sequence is TGTGCCAGCTCAGAACAGACAGGGGGTTCCGAAGCTTTCTTT.

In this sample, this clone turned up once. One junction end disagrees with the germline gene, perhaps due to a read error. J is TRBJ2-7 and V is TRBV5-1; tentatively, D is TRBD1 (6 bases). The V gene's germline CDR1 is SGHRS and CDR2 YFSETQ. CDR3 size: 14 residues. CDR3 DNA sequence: TGCGCCAGCAGGTTGGAACAGGGATCCTACGAGCAGTACTTC. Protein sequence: CASRLEQGSYEQYF.

The chain's CDR3 is CASSLGGADDFYTQYF. CDR3 DNA: TGCGCCAGCAGCTTGGGGGGCGCCGATGATTTCTATACGCAGTATTTT. The chain has TRBV5-1 and TRBJ2-3; D might be TRBD1 (5 bases). In germline, CDR1 is SGHRS, CDR2 YFSETQ. The CDR3 length is 16 residues. Trimming left V 0 bases short and J 7 bases short, with 18 bases between.

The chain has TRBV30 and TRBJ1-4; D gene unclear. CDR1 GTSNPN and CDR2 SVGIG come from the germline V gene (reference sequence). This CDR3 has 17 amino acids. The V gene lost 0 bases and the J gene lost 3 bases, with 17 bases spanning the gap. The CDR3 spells CAWSVRFKQTANEKLFF. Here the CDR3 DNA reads TGTGCCTGGAGTGTAAGGTTCAAACAGACGGCTAATGAAAAACTGTTTTTT.

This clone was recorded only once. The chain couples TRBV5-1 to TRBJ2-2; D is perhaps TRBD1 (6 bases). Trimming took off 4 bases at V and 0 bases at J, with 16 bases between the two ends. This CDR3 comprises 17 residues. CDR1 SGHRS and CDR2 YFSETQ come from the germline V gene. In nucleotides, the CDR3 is TGCGCCAGCAGCCGCTTAAGGGACACAGCGAACACCGGGGAGCTGTTTTTT. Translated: CASSRLRDTANTGELFF.

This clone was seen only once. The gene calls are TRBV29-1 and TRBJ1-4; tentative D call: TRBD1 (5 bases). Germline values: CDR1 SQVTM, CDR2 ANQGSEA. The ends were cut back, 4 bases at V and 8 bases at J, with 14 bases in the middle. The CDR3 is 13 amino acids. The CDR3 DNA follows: TGCAGCGTTGGGGACGAACGGGAGGAAAAACTGTTTTTT. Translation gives CSVGDEREEKLFF.

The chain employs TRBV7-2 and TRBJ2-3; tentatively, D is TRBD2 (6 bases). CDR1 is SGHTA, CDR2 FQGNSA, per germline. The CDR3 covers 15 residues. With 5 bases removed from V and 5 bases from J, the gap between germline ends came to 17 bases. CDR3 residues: CASSPWRGNGDTQYF. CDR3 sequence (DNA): TGTGCCAGCAGCCCCTGGAGGGGCAATGGAGATACGCAGTATTTT.

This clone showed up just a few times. The CDR3: CASSKGQASIYGYTF. The CDR3, as DNA: TGTGCCAGCAGTAAGGGACAGGCGTCTATCTATGGCTACACCTTC. This sequence joins TRBV25-1 and TRBJ1-2; 8 nucleotides line up with TRBD1. The CDR3 length is 15 residues. Germline V CDR1 and CDR2: MGHDK, SYGVNS. V gave up 5 bases and J gave up 4 bases; unmatched junction bases: 9.

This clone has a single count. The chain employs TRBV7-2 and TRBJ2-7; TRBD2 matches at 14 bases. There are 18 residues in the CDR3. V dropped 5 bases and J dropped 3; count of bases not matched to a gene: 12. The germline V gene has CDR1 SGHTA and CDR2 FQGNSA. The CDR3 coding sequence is TGTGCCAGCAGCGTCTTTCAGCCGGGACTAGCGGGAGACTACGAGCAGTACTTC. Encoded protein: CASSVFQPGLAGDYEQYF.

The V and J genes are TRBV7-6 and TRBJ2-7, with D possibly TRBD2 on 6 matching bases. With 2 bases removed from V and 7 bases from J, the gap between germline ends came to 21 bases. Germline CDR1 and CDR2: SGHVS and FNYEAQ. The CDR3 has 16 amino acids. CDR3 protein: CASSLYGGGVTEEQYF. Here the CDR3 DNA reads TGTGCCAGCAGCTTATACGGGGGTGGGGTTACCGAGGAGCAGTACTTC.

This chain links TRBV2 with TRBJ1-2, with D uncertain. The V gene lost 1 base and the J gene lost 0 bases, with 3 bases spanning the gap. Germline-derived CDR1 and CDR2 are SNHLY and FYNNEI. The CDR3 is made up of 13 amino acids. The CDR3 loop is CASSEGPNYGYTF. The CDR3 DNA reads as TGTGCCAGCAGTGAAGGGCCTAACTATGGCTACACCTTC.

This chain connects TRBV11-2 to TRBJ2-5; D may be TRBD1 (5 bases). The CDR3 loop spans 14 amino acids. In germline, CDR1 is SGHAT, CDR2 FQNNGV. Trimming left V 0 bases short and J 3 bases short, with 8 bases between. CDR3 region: CASSLDLGEETQYF. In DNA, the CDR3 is TGTGCCAGCAGCTTAGATCTAGGGGAAGAGACCCAGTACTTC.

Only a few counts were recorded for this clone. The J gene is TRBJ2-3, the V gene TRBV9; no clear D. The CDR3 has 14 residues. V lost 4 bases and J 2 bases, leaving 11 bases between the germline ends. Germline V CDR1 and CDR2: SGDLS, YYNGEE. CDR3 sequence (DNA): TGTGCCAGCAGCACCCAGCAGGACACAGATACGCAGTATTTT. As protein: CASSTQQDTDTQYF.

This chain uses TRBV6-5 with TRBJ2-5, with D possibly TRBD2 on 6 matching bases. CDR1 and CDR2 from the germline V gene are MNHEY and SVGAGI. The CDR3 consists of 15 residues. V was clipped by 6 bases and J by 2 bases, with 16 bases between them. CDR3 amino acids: CASRTSGGRQETQYF. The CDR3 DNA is TGTGCCAGCAGGACTAGTGGGGGTCGGCAAGAGACCCAGTACTTC.

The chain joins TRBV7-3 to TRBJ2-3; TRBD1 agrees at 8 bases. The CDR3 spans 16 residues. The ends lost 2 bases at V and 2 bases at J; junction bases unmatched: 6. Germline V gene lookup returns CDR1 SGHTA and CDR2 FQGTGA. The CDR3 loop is CASSLGQGANTDTQYF. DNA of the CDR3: TGTGCCAGCAGCTTAGGCCAGGGGGCGAACACAGATACGCAGTATTTT.

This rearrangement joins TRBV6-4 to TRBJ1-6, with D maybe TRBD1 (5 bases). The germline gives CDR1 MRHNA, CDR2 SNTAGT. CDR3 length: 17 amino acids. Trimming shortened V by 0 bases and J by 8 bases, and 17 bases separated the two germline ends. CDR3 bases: TGTGCCAGCAGTGACTCGGGGGAGGGGCAGCCCTATTCACCCCTCCACTTT. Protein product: CASSDSGEGQPYSPLHF.

The CDR3: CASSASGISTDTQYF. In DNA, the CDR3 is TGTGCCAGTAGTGCTAGCGGGATTAGCACAGATACGCAGTATTTT. The V call is TRBV19, the J call TRBJ2-3; 9 positions agree with TRBD2. V lost 5 bases, J lost 0 bases, and 3 bases stayed unmatched. The CDR3 is 15 amino acids. The germline CDR1 and CDR2 sequences are LNHDA and SQIVND (reference sequence).

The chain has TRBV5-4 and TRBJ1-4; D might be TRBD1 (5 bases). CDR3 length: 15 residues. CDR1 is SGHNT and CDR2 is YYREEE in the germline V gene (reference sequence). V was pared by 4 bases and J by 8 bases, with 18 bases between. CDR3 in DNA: TGTGCCAGCAGCCCGAGCGGAGGGGCAGGAGAAAAACTGTTTTTT. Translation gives CASSPSGGAGEKLFF.

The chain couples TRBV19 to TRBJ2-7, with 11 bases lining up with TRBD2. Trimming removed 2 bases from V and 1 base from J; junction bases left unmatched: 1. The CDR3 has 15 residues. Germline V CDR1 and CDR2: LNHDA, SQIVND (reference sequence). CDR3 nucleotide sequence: TGTGCCAGTAGTATAACTAGCGGGAGTTCCTACGAGCAGTACTTC. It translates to CASSITSGSSYEQYF. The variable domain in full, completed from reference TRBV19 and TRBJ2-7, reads DGGITQSPKYLFRKEGQNVTLSCEQNLNHDAMYWYRQDPGQGLRLIYYSQIVNDFQKGDIAEGYSVSREKKESFPLTVTSAQKNPTAFYLCASSITSGSSYEQYFGPGTRLTVT.

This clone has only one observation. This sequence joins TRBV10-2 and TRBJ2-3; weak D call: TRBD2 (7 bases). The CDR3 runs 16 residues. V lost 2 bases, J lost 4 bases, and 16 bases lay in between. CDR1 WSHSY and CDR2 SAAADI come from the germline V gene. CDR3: CASSETSAGGPDTQYF. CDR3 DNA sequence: TGCGCCAGCAGTGAGACTAGCGCTGGGGGGCCAGATACGCAGTATTTT.

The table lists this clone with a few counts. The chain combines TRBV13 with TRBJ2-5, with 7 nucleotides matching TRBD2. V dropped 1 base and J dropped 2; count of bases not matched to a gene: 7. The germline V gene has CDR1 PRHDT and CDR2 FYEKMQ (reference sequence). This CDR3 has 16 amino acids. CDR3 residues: CASSLVTGGIQETQYF. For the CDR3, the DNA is TGTGCCAGCAGCTTAGTCACGGGGGGTATACAAGAGACCCAGTACTTC. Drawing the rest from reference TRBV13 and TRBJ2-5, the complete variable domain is AAGVIQSPRHLIKEKRETATLKCYPIPRHDTVYWYQQGPGQDPQFLISFYEKMQSDKGSIPDRFSAQQFSDYHSELNMSSLELGDSALYFCASSLVTGGIQETQYFGPGTRLLVL.

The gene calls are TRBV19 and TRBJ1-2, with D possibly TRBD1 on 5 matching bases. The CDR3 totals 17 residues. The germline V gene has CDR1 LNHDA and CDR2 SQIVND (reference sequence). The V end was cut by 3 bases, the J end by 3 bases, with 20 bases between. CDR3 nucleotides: TGTGCCAGTAGTATGGACATTATAGGCCTTGATCACTATGGCTACACCTTC. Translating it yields CASSMDIIGLDHYGYTF.

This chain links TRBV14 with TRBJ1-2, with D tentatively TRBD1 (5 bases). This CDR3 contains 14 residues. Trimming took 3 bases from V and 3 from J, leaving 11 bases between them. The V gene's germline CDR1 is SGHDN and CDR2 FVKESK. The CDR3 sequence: CASSQRGSDYGYTF. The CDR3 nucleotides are TGTGCCAGCAGCCAGCGGGGGAGCGACTATGGCTACACCTTC.

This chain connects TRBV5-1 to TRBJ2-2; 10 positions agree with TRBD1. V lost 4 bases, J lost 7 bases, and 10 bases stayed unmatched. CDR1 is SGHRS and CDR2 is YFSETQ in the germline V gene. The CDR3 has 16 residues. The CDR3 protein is CASSRAGQGSNGELFF. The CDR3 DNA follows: TGCGCCAGCAGCCGTGCGGGACAGGGGTCAAACGGGGAGCTGTTTTTT.

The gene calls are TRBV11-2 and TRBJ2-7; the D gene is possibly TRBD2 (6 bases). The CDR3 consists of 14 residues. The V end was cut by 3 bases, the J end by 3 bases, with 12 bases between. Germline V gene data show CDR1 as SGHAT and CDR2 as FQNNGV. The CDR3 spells CASSLGWRDYEQYF. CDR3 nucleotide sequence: TGTGCCAGCAGCTTGGGTTGGAGGGACTACGAGCAGTACTTC.

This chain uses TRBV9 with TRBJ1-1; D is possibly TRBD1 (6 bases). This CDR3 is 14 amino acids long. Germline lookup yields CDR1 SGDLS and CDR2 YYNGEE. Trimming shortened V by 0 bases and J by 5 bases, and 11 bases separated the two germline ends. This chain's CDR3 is CASSVDGGPTEAFF. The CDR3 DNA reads TGTGCCAGCAGCGTAGACGGGGGGCCGACTGAAGCTTTCTTT.

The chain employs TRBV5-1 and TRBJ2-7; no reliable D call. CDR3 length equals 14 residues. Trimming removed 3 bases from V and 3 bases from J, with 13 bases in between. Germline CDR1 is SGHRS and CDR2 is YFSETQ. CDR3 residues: CASSSPEVNYEQYF. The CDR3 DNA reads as TGCGCCAGCAGCTCCCCAGAAGTAAACTACGAGCAGTACTTC.